This T cell receptor (beta chain) is drawn from a study of cytomegalovirus exposure and HLA in healthy donors. On the study more broadly: Genotyping showed roughly 81% of fewer than 500 donors falling in the Caucasian-associated ancestry cluster.

General observations from the study: Several V segments, TRBV6-2 and TRBV6-3 among them, could not be told apart and were dropped.

In regard to this clone: Its antigen is undetermined.

The length of the CDR3 is 14 residues. Germline CDR1 is SEHNR and CDR2 is FQNEAQ (reference sequence). V dropped 5 bases and J dropped 1 base, with 11 bases sitting between them. 13 Jbeta primers and 60 Vbeta primers were used for the PCR. In the authors' workflow: Around 76 million unique TCR beta chains, roughly 10 million shared, were counted in a later analysis. Using immunoSEQ multiplex PCR, the repertoire was profiled, and TCRdb retains in-frame clones only, with some absent. V, J and clone size are taken as reported in that table, and D and trimming were inferred from the DNA itself. The table for this sample gives tens of thousands of clones.

The sample was PBMCs. The sequence came from a man younger than 40 in good health and CMV-seronegative. V is TRBV7-9 and J is TRBJ2-5, with D possibly being TRBD1 (5 bases). CDR3 DNA: TGTGCCAGCAGCCCAGGACATGCCCAAGAGACCCAGTACTTC. It encodes CASSPGHAQETQYF.